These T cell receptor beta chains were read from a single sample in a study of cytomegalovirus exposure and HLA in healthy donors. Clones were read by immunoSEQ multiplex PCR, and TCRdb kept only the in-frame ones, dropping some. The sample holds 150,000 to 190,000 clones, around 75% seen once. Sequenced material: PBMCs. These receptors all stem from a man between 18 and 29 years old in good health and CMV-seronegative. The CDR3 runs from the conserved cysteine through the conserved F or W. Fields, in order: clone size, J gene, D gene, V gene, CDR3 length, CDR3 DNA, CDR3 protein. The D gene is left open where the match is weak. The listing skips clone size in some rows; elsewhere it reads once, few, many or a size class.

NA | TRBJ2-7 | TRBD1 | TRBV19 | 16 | TGTGCCAGTAGTCGCATTCCCGGGACAGGGGCCTACGAGCAGTACTTC | CASSRIPGTGAYEQYF
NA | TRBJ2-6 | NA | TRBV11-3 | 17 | TGTGCCAGCAGCTTAGCAGGAGGTGGAGCTGGGGCCAACGTCCTGACTTTC | CASSLAGGGAGANVLTF
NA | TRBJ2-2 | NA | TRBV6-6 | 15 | TGTGCCAGCAGTTACGATCGAGAGAACACCGGGGAGCTGTTTTTT | CASSYDRENTGELFF
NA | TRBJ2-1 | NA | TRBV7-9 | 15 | TGTGCCAGCAGCTTCGGCGGGTTGTCCGGGAATGAGCAGTTCTTC | CASSFGGLSGNEQFF
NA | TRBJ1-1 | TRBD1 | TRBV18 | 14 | TGTGCCAGCTCACCTTTCGGACAGGACACTGAAGCTTTCTTT | CASSPFGQDTEAFF
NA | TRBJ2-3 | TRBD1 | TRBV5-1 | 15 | TGCGCCAGCTCTTTAGTCGGACAGGGCACAGATACGCAGTATTTT | CASSLVGQGTDTQYF
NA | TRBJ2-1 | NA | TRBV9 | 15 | TGTGCCAGCAGCGGCACCGGGACTGGCAACAATGAGCAGTTCTTC | CASSGTGTGNNEQFF
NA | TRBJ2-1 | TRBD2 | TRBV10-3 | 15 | TGTGCCACCTTCCCTCTAGCGGGAGAGGGCAATGAGCAGTTCTTC | CATFPLAGEGNEQFF
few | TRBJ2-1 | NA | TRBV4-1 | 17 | TGCGCCAGCAGCCAGGGAGGGGGGCCGGGCTCCTACAATGAGCAGTTCTTC | CASSQGGGPGSYNEQFF
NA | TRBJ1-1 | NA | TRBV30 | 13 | TGTGCCTGGGAGGACAGTAGGACGCCAGGAGCTTTCTTT | CAWEDSRTPGAFF
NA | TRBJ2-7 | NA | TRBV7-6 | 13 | TGTGCCAGCAGAGTCAAGCGGTCCTACGAGCAGTACTTC | CASRVKRSYEQYF
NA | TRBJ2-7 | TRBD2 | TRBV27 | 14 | TGTGCCAGCAGTCCCCGCGGGAGGGACTACGAGCAGTACTTC | CASSPRGRDYEQYF
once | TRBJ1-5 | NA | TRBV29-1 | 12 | TGCAGCGCGTGGGCCCCTGATCAGCCCCAGCATTTT | CSAWAPDQPQHF
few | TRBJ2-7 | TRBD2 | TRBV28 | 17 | TGTGCCAGCAATTGGGCCCGAAAGCGGCGGGAGAACTACGAGCAGTACTTC | CASNWARKRRENYEQYF
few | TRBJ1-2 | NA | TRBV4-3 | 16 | TGCGCCAGCAGCCAAGAACGGGGGGGCGCGTGGTATGGCTACACCTTC | CASSQERGGAWYGYTF
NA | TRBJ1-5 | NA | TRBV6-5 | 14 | TGTGCCAGCAGTTACGGGGGGACCGGTGGGCCCCAGCATTTT | CASSYGGTGGPQHF
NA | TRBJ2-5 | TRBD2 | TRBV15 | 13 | TGTGCCACCAACCGCGGGAGCACAGAGACCCAGTACTTC | CATNRGSTETQYF
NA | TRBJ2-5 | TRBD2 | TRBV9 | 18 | TGTGCCAGCAGCGTCGGACTAGCGGGAGACACCTTCCAAGAGACCCAGTACTTC | CASSVGLAGDTFQETQYF
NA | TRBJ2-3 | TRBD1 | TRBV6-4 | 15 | TGTGCCAGCAGTGACTCGACAGGGGGCCCAGATACGCAGTATTTT | CASSDSTGGPDTQYF
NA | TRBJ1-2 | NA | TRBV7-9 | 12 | TGTTCCAGCAGCTTATCCGACTATGGCTACACCTTC | CSSSLSDYGYTF
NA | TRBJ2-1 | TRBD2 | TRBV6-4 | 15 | TGTGCAATCCCCTGTGGCGGGAGGGCCGGTCGTGAGCAGTTCTTC | CAIPCGGRAGREQFF
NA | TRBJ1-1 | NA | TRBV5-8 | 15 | TGTGCCAGCAGCATGCGGGGCTCTGCGGACACTGAAGCTTTCTTT | CASSMRGSADTEAFF
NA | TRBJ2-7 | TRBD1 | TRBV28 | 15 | TGTGCCAGCAGTCCCCAGGGGACAGGGAAATACGAGCAGTACTTC | CASSPQGTGKYEQYF
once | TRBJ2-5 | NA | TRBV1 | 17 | TGCACCAGCCCACAGGGACTAGCGGGAGTCGGGATGGAGACCCAGTACTTC | CTSPQGLAGVGMETQYF
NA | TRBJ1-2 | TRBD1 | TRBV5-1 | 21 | TGCGCCAGCAGCTCCCCGGGACAGGGGGCCCGGTTAGTCTCTGGCCACTATGGCTACACCTTC | CASSSPGQGARLVSGHYGYTF
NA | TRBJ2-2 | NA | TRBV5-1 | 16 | TGCGCCAGCAGCTTGGGCCAGGGGAAGTACACCGGGGAGCTGTTTTTT | CASSLGQGKYTGELFF
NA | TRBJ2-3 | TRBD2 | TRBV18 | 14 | TGTGCCAGCTCACCATCGGGAGGATCAGATACGCAGTATTTT | CASSPSGGSDTQYF
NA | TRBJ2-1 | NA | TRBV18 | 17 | TGTGCCAGCTCACCTACCCTTCTAGATTCGGGGTGGGATGAGCAGTTCTTC | CASSPTLLDSGWDEQFF
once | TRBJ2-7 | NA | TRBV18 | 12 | TGTGCCAGCTCACCGAGCTCCTACGAGCAGTACTTC | CASSPSSYEQYF